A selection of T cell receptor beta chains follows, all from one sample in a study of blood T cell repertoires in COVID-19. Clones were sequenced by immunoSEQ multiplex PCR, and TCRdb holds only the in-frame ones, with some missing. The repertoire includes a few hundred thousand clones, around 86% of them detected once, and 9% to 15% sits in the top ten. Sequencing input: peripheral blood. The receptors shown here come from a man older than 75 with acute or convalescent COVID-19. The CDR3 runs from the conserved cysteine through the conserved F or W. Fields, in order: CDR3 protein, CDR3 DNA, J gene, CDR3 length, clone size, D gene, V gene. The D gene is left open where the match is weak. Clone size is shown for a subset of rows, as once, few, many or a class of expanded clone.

CDR3: CATSRVPGNNSPLHF; DNA: TGTGCCACCAGCAGAGTTCCGGGTAATAATTCACCCCTCCACTTT; J: TRBJ1-6; length: 15; size: NA; D: NA; V: TRBV15
CDR3: CASSLRGGLLTDTQYF; DNA: TGCGCCAGCAGCTTAAGGGGAGGGCTTCTTACAGATACGCAGTATTTT; J: TRBJ2-3; length: 16; size: NA; D: TRBD2; V: TRBV5-1
CDR3: CATSRQDRGTDTQYF; DNA: TGTGCCACCAGTCGCCAGGACCGAGGGACAGATACGCAGTATTTT; J: TRBJ2-3; length: 15; size: NA; D: NA; V: TRBV24-1
CDR3: CASSQWGGESYEQYF; DNA: TGTGCCAGCAGCCAATGGGGCGGGGAGTCCTACGAGCAGTACTTC; J: TRBJ2-7; length: 15; size: NA; D: NA; V: TRBV3-1/TRBV3-2
CDR3: CASSLRYGSGNTIYF; DNA: TGTGCCAGCAGTTTACGGTATGGCTCTGGAAACACCATATATTTT; J: TRBJ1-3; length: 15; size: NA; D: NA; V: TRBV27
CDR3: CATSRDRVNTEAFF; DNA: TGTGCCACCAGCAGAGATAGAGTTAACACTGAAGCTTTCTTT; J: TRBJ1-1; length: 14; size: NA; D: NA; V: TRBV15
CDR3: CSASALLPSAVSYNEQFF; DNA: TGCAGTGCTAGTGCCCTCCTTCCTAGCGCCGTTTCCTACAATGAGCAGTTCTTC; J: TRBJ2-1; length: 18; size: NA; D: NA; V: TRBV20-1
CDR3: CASSNVPSGSSYNEQFF; DNA: TGTGCCAGCAGCAACGTTCCTAGCGGCAGCTCCTACAATGAGCAGTTCTTC; J: TRBJ2-1; length: 17; size: once; D: NA; V: TRBV21-1
CDR3: CATSVTGYEQYF; DNA: TGTGCCACCAGTGTAACAGGGTACGAGCAGTACTTC; J: TRBJ2-7; length: 12; size: NA; D: NA; V: TRBV24-1
CDR3: CASSESGTPNTEAFF; DNA: TGCGCCAGCAGTGAGTCCGGGACACCGAACACTGAAGCTTTCTTT; J: TRBJ1-1; length: 15; size: NA; D: NA; V: TRBV10-1
CDR3: CASSLGLAGNTGELFF; DNA: TGCGCCAGCAGCCTAGGACTAGCGGGGAACACCGGGGAGCTGTTTTTT; J: TRBJ2-2; length: 16; size: NA; D: TRBD2; V: TRBV5-1
CDR3: CASSLDRFRGDYGYTF; DNA: TGTGCCAGCAGCTTAGATCGGTTCAGGGGGGACTATGGCTACACCTTC; J: TRBJ1-2; length: 16; size: NA; D: TRBD1; V: TRBV11-2
CDR3: CASSLVGTRGSEQYF; DNA: TGTGCCAGCAGCTTGGTAGGGACTAGAGGTTCCGAGCAGTACTTC; J: TRBJ2-7; length: 15; size: NA; D: TRBD2; V: TRBV5-4
CDR3: CASSATQGAEEKLFF; DNA: TGTGCCAGCTCAGCGACACAGGGGGCGGAAGAAAAACTGTTTTTT; J: TRBJ1-4; length: 15; size: NA; D: TRBD1; V: TRBV18
CDR3: CASSSLGLINEKLFF; DNA: TGTGCCAGCAGCTCCCTGGGACTGATTAATGAAAAACTGTTTTTT; J: TRBJ1-4; length: 15; size: once; D: NA; V: TRBV7-8
CDR3: CASSLDVRNTEAFF; DNA: TGCGCCAGCAGCTTGGATGTGAGAAACACTGAAGCTTTCTTT; J: TRBJ1-1; length: 14; size: NA; D: NA; V: TRBV5-1
CDR3: CASRPTGGNEKLFF; DNA: TGTGCCAGCAGGCCTACAGGGGGGAATGAAAAACTGTTTTTT; J: TRBJ1-4; length: 14; size: NA; D: TRBD1; V: TRBV7-9
CDR3: CASSRDRVSSYNSPLHF; DNA: TGTGCCAGCAGCCGGGACAGGGTGAGCTCCTATAATTCACCCCTCCACTTT; J: TRBJ1-6; length: 17; size: NA; D: TRBD1; V: TRBV5-4
CDR3: CASNPGTGLYEQYF; DNA: TGTGCCAGCAACCCCGGGACAGGTCTCTACGAGCAGTACTTC; J: TRBJ2-7; length: 14; size: NA; D: TRBD1; V: TRBV11-1
CDR3: CASRAPGGPQHF; DNA: TGTGCCAGCAGAGCCCCGGGGGGGCCCCAGCATTTT; J: TRBJ1-5; length: 12; size: NA; D: NA; V: TRBV28
CDR3: CASGAGFETQYF; DNA: TGTGCCAGCGGGGCAGGGTTTGAGACCCAGTACTTC; J: TRBJ2-5; length: 12; size: few; D: NA; V: TRBV3-1/TRBV3-2
CDR3: CASSLGGSNYGYTF; DNA: TGTGCCAGCAGCTTAGGCGGATCTAACTATGGCTACACCTTC; J: TRBJ1-2; length: 14; size: NA; D: NA; V: TRBV11-2
CDR3: CASSQGQAAPLHF; DNA: TGTGCCAGCAGCCAAGGACAGGCAGCACCCCTCCACTTT; J: TRBJ1-6; length: 13; size: NA; D: NA; V: TRBV3-1/TRBV3-2
CDR3: CASCTGTSGNTIYF; DNA: TGTGCCAGCTGTACAGGGACCTCTGGAAACACCATATATTTT; J: TRBJ1-3; length: 14; size: NA; D: NA; V: TRBV6-5
CDR3: CASSWGKGTEAFF; DNA: TGTGCCAGCAGCTGGGGCAAAGGGACTGAAGCTTTCTTT; J: TRBJ1-1; length: 13; size: NA; D: NA; V: TRBV6-5
CDR3: CASSYPSHDRTTEAFF; DNA: TGTGCCAGCAGTTACCCGTCCCACGACAGAACGACTGAAGCTTTCTTT; J: TRBJ1-1; length: 16; size: NA; D: NA; V: TRBV6-5
CDR3: CASGRTGAYGYTF; DNA: TGTGCCAGCGGCCGGACAGGCGCCTATGGCTACACCTTC; J: TRBJ1-2; length: 13; size: NA; D: TRBD1; V: TRBV27
CDR3: CASSLAGQGARGYTF; DNA: TGTGCCAGCAGCTTAGCGGGACAGGGGGCGCGTGGCTACACCTTC; J: TRBJ1-2; length: 15; size: NA; D: TRBD1; V: TRBV7-2
CDR3: CASSKFGKLFF; DNA: TGTGCCAGCAGCAAGTTCGGAAAACTGTTTTTT; J: TRBJ1-4; length: 11; size: NA; D: NA; V: TRBV21-1
CDR3: CASSQVTTTEAFF; DNA: TGTGCCAGCAGCCAAGTCACTACCACTGAAGCTTTCTTT; J: TRBJ1-1; length: 13; size: few; D: NA; V: TRBV3-1/TRBV3-2
CDR3: CASGDRVNTEAFF; DNA: TGTGCCAGTGGGGACAGGGTGAACACTGAAGCTTTCTTT; J: TRBJ1-1; length: 13; size: NA; D: TRBD1; V: TRBV19
CDR3: CASSFQQGFHEQYF; DNA: TGTGCCAGCAGCTTCCAACAGGGTTTCCACGAGCAGTACTTC; J: TRBJ2-7; length: 14; size: NA; D: NA; V: TRBV13
CDR3: CASSQGARSNNEQFF; DNA: TGTGCCAGCAGCCAGGGGGCGCGTTCCAACAATGAGCAGTTCTTC; J: TRBJ2-1; length: 15; size: NA; D: TRBD1; V: TRBV5-4
CDR3: CASSESKAGEQYF; DNA: TGTGCCAGCAGTGAATCCAAGGCGGGGGAGCAGTACTTC; J: TRBJ2-7; length: 13; size: NA; D: NA; V: TRBV2
CDR3: CATSASRLAGDTQYF; DNA: TGTGCCACCAGTGCATCGAGGCTAGCTGGAGATACGCAGTATTTT; J: TRBJ2-3; length: 15; size: NA; D: NA; V: TRBV24-1
CDR3: CASSQRTSAGELFF; DNA: TGTGCCAGCAGCCAAAGGACTAGCGCCGGGGAGCTGTTTTTT; J: TRBJ2-2; length: 14; size: NA; D: TRBD2; V: TRBV3-1/TRBV3-2
CDR3: CASSKTSGGETQYF; DNA: TGTGCCAGCAGCAAGACTAGCGGAGGGGAGACCCAGTACTTC; J: TRBJ2-5; length: 14; size: NA; D: TRBD2; V: TRBV6-5
CDR3: CATASTGANQPQHF; DNA: TGTGCCACGGCCTCGACAGGGGCTAACCAGCCCCAGCATTTT; J: TRBJ1-5; length: 14; size: NA; D: TRBD1; V: TRBV19
CDR3: CASSPDPPSSTQYF; DNA: TGTGCCAGCTCACCTGACCCCCCTAGTTCTACGCAGTATTTT; J: TRBJ2-3; length: 14; size: NA; D: NA; V: TRBV18
CDR3: CASSISISTDTQYF; DNA: TGTGCCAGTAGTATTTCCATTAGCACAGATACGCAGTATTTT; J: TRBJ2-3; length: 14; size: NA; D: NA; V: TRBV19
CDR3: CGTLTGNQPQHF; DNA: TGTGGGACCCTTACGGGGAATCAGCCCCAGCATTTT; J: TRBJ1-5; length: 12; size: few; D: NA; V: TRBV6-5
CDR3: CASSLSSGKGAGYEQYF; DNA: TGTGCCAGCAGCTTAAGTAGTGGAAAGGGGGCGGGCTACGAGCAGTACTTC; J: TRBJ2-7; length: 17; size: NA; D: TRBD1; V: TRBV7-2
CDR3: CASSVRQPSNEQFF; DNA: TGTGCCAGCAGCGTCCGACAGCCTTCAAATGAGCAGTTCTTC; J: TRBJ2-1; length: 14; size: NA; D: NA; V: TRBV9
CDR3: CASSPGQGEETQYF; DNA: TGTGCCAGCAGCCCAGGACAGGGAGAGGAGACCCAGTACTTC; J: TRBJ2-5; length: 14; size: NA; D: TRBD1; V: TRBV11-3
CDR3: CASSLQGAGRNQPQHF; DNA: TGTGCCAGCTCTCTACAGGGGGCAGGGCGCAATCAGCCCCAGCATTTT; J: TRBJ1-5; length: 16; size: NA; D: TRBD1; V: TRBV18
CDR3: CASSLSGAETQYF; DNA: TGTGCCAGCAGCTTGTCAGGGGCAGAGACCCAGTACTTC; J: TRBJ2-5; length: 13; size: NA; D: NA; V: TRBV12-3/TRBV12-4
CDR3: CASSYPGEYQPQHF; DNA: TGTGCCAGCAGTTACCCAGGGGAATATCAGCCCCAGCATTTT; J: TRBJ1-5; length: 14; size: few; D: NA; V: TRBV6-2/TRBV6-3
CDR3: CASSQSGGYEQYF; DNA: TGTGCCAGCAGCCAATCAGGGGGCTACGAGCAGTACTTC; J: TRBJ2-7; length: 13; size: NA; D: TRBD1; V: TRBV14
CDR3: CAISAQTGRRGEKLFF; DNA: TGTGCCATCAGTGCCCAGACAGGGCGCAGGGGTGAAAAACTGTTTTTT; J: TRBJ1-4; length: 16; size: NA; D: TRBD1; V: TRBV10-3
CDR3: CASSLRQGGNTIYF; DNA: TGTGCCAGCAGCCTACGCCAGGGGGGAAACACCATATATTTT; J: TRBJ1-3; length: 14; size: NA; D: NA; V: TRBV3-1/TRBV3-2
CDR3: CASSQGESSNQPQHF; DNA: TGTGCCAGCAGTCAGGGGGAAAGTAGCAATCAGCCCCAGCATTTT; J: TRBJ1-5; length: 15; size: NA; D: TRBD1; V: TRBV6-5
CDR3: CASSSVLGGVANGYTF; DNA: TGTGCCAGCAGTTCAGTGTTAGGGGGCGTAGCCAATGGCTACACCTTC; J: TRBJ1-2; length: 16; size: NA; D: TRBD1; V: TRBV28
CDR3: CASSPQPLDNSPLHF; DNA: TGTGCCAGCTCACCACAGCCACTCGATAATTCACCCCTCCACTTT; J: TRBJ1-6; length: 15; size: few; D: NA; V: TRBV18
CDR3: CAWSGKTGNTGELFF; DNA: TGTGCCTGGAGTGGAAAGACGGGAAATACCGGGGAGCTGTTTTTT; J: TRBJ2-2; length: 15; size: NA; D: NA; V: TRBV30
CDR3: CASSRWDRGIHQPQHF; DNA: TGTGCCAGCAGCCGCTGGGACAGGGGTATTCATCAGCCCCAGCATTTT; J: TRBJ1-5; length: 16; size: few; D: TRBD1; V: TRBV27
CDR3: CASSAVDRIRSGELFF; DNA: TGTGCCAGCAGCGCCGTGGACAGGATACGGTCCGGGGAGCTGTTTTTT; J: TRBJ2-2; length: 16; size: NA; D: TRBD1; V: TRBV7-9
CDR3: CATSEPDRDEQFF; DNA: TGTGCCACCAGTGAGCCTGACAGAGATGAGCAGTTCTTC; J: TRBJ2-1; length: 13; size: NA; D: NA; V: TRBV24-1
CDR3: CASSRDRYGNTEAFF; DNA: TGCGCCAGCAGCCGAGACAGGTACGGGAACACTGAAGCTTTCTTT; J: TRBJ1-1; length: 15; size: NA; D: NA; V: TRBV4-1
CDR3: CSVEIGGRAKNIQYF; DNA: TGCAGCGTTGAAATCGGGGGAAGGGCCAAAAACATTCAGTACTTC; J: TRBJ2-4; length: 15; size: NA; D: NA; V: TRBV29-1
CDR3: CASRRTGPGEQYF; DNA: TGTGCCAGCAGGAGGACAGGGCCCGGGGAGCAGTACTTC; J: TRBJ2-7; length: 13; size: NA; D: TRBD1; V: TRBV12-3/TRBV12-4